The 3 T cell receptor beta chains presented below share a single source sample, sequenced in a study of lymphopenia after photon versus proton radiotherapy. Assay: immunoSEQ multiplex PCR; the TCRdb copy retains only in-frame clones and omits some. The repertoire holds fewer than 45,000 clones, with about 82% as singletons. Specimen: peripheral blood, collected from a patient treated with proton-based radiotherapy. The origin of the receptors is a woman in her seventies with pancreatic cancer. Some clones in this sample may be carry-over from other donors' samples.

The CDR3 sequence: CASSLVRTDTQYF. As DNA, the CDR3 is TGTGCCAGCAGCTTAGTCCGCACAGATACGCAGTATTTT. The chain is built from TRBV7-6 and TRBJ2-3, with D hard to call. V lost 1 base to trimming and J lost 1 base, with 3 bases between them. The CDR3 totals 13 residues. Germline V gene data show CDR1 as SGHVS and CDR2 as FNYEAQ.

The chain carries TRBV5-1 and TRBJ2-7, with 11 bases matching TRBD1. V lost 4 bases and J lost 5; bases outside the gene matches: 11. Germline V CDR1 and CDR2: SGHRS, YFSETQ. There are 16 residues in the CDR3. The CDR3 DNA follows: TGCGCCAGCAGCCAGAATCCGGGACAGGGGGTCGACGAGCAGTACTTC. Translation gives CASSQNPGQGVDEQYF.

This clone came up a few times. The chain couples TRBV18 to TRBJ2-1; D is undetermined. Trimming removed 0 bases at V and 3 bases at J, with 9 bases between. This CDR3 region has 15 residues. Germline V gene sequence: CDR1 KGHSH, CDR2 LQKENI. CDR3 DNA sequence: TGTGCCAGCTCACCACCGGACGGCCACTACAATGAGCAGTTCTTC. Its translation: CASSPPDGHYNEQFF.